The 31 T cell receptor beta chains below all came from one sample that was sequenced in a study of T cells in Graves' hyperthyroidism and ophthalmopathy. There were TCR beta CDR3 regions amplified from RNA transcripts. With the HTBI primer set, the TCR CDR3 went through a first round of RT-PCR. Each CDR3 protein is one row after TCRdb ran MiXCR on the multiplex PCR reads. The data contain hundreds of thousands of distinct CDR3 sequences, about 15% of them seen just once; the ten biggest clones take up less than 15%. The sample comprised blood. These TCRs come from a man between 18 and 29 years old with Graves' ophthalmopathy.

This clonotype has at least ten counts. The chain couples TRBV6-2 or TRBV6-3 to TRBJ2-7; possibly TRBD1 or TRBD2 for D (5 bases each). CDR1 MNHEY and CDR2 SVGEGT come from the germline V gene. Trimming removed 0 bases from V and 0 bases from J, with 18 bases in between. CDR3 length: 18 amino acids. The CDR3: CASSYSQRLGASSYEQYF. For the CDR3, the DNA is TGTGCCAGCAGTTACTCGCAACGCCTCGGGGCGAGCTCCTACGAGCAGTACTTC.

At least ten counts were recorded for this clonotype. The genes are TRBV27 and TRBJ2-7, with TRBD2 as a possible D gene (6 bases). V was trimmed by 6 bases and J by 6 bases, leaving 15 bases between them. The CDR3 contains 13 residues. From germline, CDR1 is MNHEY and CDR2 SMNVEV (reference sequence). CDR3 in amino acids: CASRKMGGSEQYF. The CDR3 region has the DNA TGTGCCAGCAGAAAAATGGGAGGAAGCGAGCAGTACTTC.

Many counts were recorded for this clonotype. This rearrangement joins TRBV4-1 to TRBJ1-4, with a possible D match to TRBD1 (6 bases). Germline-derived CDR1 and CDR2 are MGHRA and YSYEKL. The CDR3 consists of 13 residues. Trimming stripped 3 bases from V and 6 bases from J, with 8 bases between. CDR3 in amino acids: CASSHRGDEKLFF. CDR3 nucleotides: TGCGCCAGCAGCCACAGGGGCGATGAAAAACTGTTTTTT.

The gene calls are TRBV20-1 and TRBJ1-2, with TRBD1 matching over 8 bases. The V and J ends lost 3 bases and 4 bases, in that order; junction bases with no gene match: 7. Per the germline V gene, CDR1 is DFQATT and CDR2 is SNEGSKA (reference sequence). The CDR3 runs 14 residues. The CDR3 sequence is CSASPSGGAYGYTF. CDR3 coding DNA: TGCAGTGCTAGCCCGTCAGGGGGCGCCTATGGCTACACCTTC.

In this sample, this clonotype turned up many times. The V and J genes are TRBV7-2 and TRBJ2-5; D remains unclear. CDR3 size: 14 residues. CDR1 and CDR2 (germline): SGHTA, FQGNSA. The germline V and J ends were trimmed by 6 bases and 5 bases, with 16 bases remaining between them. The CDR3 is CASRPGGMGETQYF. CDR3 nucleotides: TGTGCCAGCAGGCCAGGCGGTATGGGGGAGACCCAGTACTTC.

In its sample, this clonotype was seen many times. The chain couples TRBV7-2 to TRBJ2-1; 9 bases line up with TRBD2. This CDR3 is 16 amino acids long. Germline CDR1 is SGHTA and CDR2 is FQGNSA. V dropped 1 base and J dropped 2; count of bases not matched to a gene: 3. CDR3 nucleotide sequence: TGTGCCAGCAGCTTAGGAGTAGCGGGGGCCTACAATGAGCAGTTCTTC. Its protein product is CASSLGVAGAYNEQFF.

This clonotype was picked up many times. The CDR3 nucleotides read TGCGCCAGCAGCTTGGCGGGGCCACCCTACAATGAGCAGTTCTTC. Protein: CASSLAGPPYNEQFF. The rearrangement joins TRBV5-1 to TRBJ2-1; D tentatively reads TRBD1 or TRBD2 (5 bases each). Germline V lookup: CDR1 SGHRS, CDR2 YFSETQ. This CDR3 has 15 residues. The germline V and J ends were trimmed by 0 bases and 2 bases, with 9 bases remaining between them.

There are a few counts of this clonotype. The chain joins TRBV11-3 to TRBJ2-5; D is ambiguous. The germline V gene has CDR1 SGHNT and CDR2 YENEEA. This CDR3 region has 13 residues. The V end lost 6 bases, the J end lost 2 bases, and 10 bases lay between the germline ends. The CDR3 region has the DNA TGTGCCAGCAGTTCGGCCCTACAAGAGACCCAGTACTTC. This encodes CASSSALQETQYF.

The CDR3 sequence is CASRDRQYTDTQYF. CDR3 bases: TGTGCCAGCAGGGACCGACAGTACACAGATACGCAGTATTTT. This chain joins TRBV12-3 or TRBV12-4 and TRBJ2-3; possibly TRBD1 for D (5 bases). Trimming pared 6 bases from V and 2 bases from J, leaving 12 bases between. The CDR3 is made up of 14 amino acids.

This clonotype was seen repeatedly, ten times or more. V is TRBV3-1 and J is TRBJ2-3, with D maybe TRBD1 (6 bases). Germline V gene sequence: CDR1 LGHDT, CDR2 YNNKEL (reference sequence). The germline V and J ends were trimmed by 4 bases and 8 bases, with 16 bases remaining between them. This CDR3 is built from 14 residues. CDR3 coding DNA: TGTGCCAGCAGCCCCAGGGGATCTGAGCGTACGCAGTATTTT. Protein sequence: CASSPRGSERTQYF.

Turning to this clonotype: A read error may explain this, as a much larger clone is one base away. This chain uses TRBV5-1 with TRBJ1-4, with D possibly TRBD1 on 6 matching bases. This CDR3 contains 14 residues. Per germline, CDR1 SGHRS and CDR2 YFSETQ. V lost 3 bases and J 10 bases, leaving 16 bases between the germline ends. The CDR3 bases are TGCGCCAGCAGCTCCGGGACAAAAGGTGGAAAACTGTTTTTT. This translates into CASSSGTKGGKLFF.

This clonotype came up many times. This rearrangement joins TRBV30 to TRBJ1-5; D gene uncertain. This CDR3 has 15 amino acids. Germline V lookup: CDR1 GTSNPN, CDR2 SVGIG (reference sequence). V lost 0 bases to trimming and J lost 5 bases, with 14 bases between them. The DNA of the CDR3 is TGTGCCTGGAGTGTACGGCGCGGACCCCATCAGCCCCAGCATTTT. This translates into CAWSVRRGPHQPQHF.

Many counts were recorded for this clonotype. The V gene is TRBV30, the J gene TRBJ2-7; 10 nucleotides line up with TRBD2. V gave up 7 bases and J gave up 5 bases; unmatched junction bases: 5. The CDR3 consists of 12 residues. The germline gives CDR1 GTSNPN, CDR2 SVGIG (reference sequence). The CDR3 coding sequence is TGTGCCTCGTTAGCGGGAGGCGACGAGCAGTACTTC. Its protein is CASLAGGDEQYF.

This clonotype appeared many times. This chain connects TRBV5-8 to TRBJ2-5; 8 bases match TRBD2. The CDR3 spans 16 residues. The V gene's germline CDR1 is SGHTS and CDR2 YDEGEE. The junction had 13 bases not matched to a gene; V was cut back by 4 bases and J by 5 bases. The CDR3 loop reads CASSIDPGTSVETQYF. As DNA, the CDR3 is TGTGCCAGCAGCATAGACCCCGGGACTAGTGTCGAGACCCAGTACTTC.

This clonotype was counted at least ten times. The V and J genes are TRBV5-1 and TRBJ2-5; TRBD2 matches 8 bases. There are 13 residues in the CDR3. The J segment lost 11 bases and the V segment lost 0 bases, leaving 6 bases of the junction unmatched. Per germline, CDR1 SGHRS and CDR2 YFSETQ. CDR3 residues: CASSLAGLAAQYF. CDR3 bases: TGCGCCAGCAGCTTGGCCGGACTAGCAGCTCAGTACTTC.

Turning to this clonotype: A read error is possible here, since a much larger clone lies one base away. The chain links TRBV13 to TRBJ2-1; no definite D call. Germline V CDR1 and CDR2: PRHDT, FYEKMQ (reference sequence). CDR3 length equals 14 residues. CDR3 in DNA: TGTGCCAGCAGCTTAGGACCCTCCTACAGTGAGCAGTTCTTC. It codes for CASSLGPSYSEQFF.

This clonotype has only a few counts. The rearrangement uses TRBV4-1 and TRBJ2-1; possibly TRBD1 for D (5 bases). Looked up from germline, CDR1 is MGHRA and CDR2 is YSYEKL. The V gene lost 6 bases and the J gene lost 4 bases, with 19 bases spanning the gap. CDR3 size: 16 residues. For the CDR3, the DNA is TGCGCCAGCAGGGGCAGAGTTTCCGACAGATACAATGAGCAGTTCTTC. It encodes CASRGRVSDRYNEQFF.

The J gene is TRBJ2-5, the V gene TRBV20-1, with 16 positions matching TRBD2. CDR1 and CDR2 (germline): DFQATT, SNEGSKA (reference sequence). Unmatched junction bases numbered 7, after V lost 0 bases and J lost 3 bases. There are 18 residues in the CDR3. The DNA of the CDR3 is TGCAGTGCTAGAGATGGGACTAGCGGGGGGGCTTCGGAAGAGACCCAGTACTTC. Encoded protein: CSARDGTSGGASEETQYF.

This clonotype showed up many times. The chain employs TRBV18 and TRBJ2-3; tentatively, D is TRBD1 or TRBD2 (5 bases each). The CDR3 is 13 amino acids. The germline gives CDR1 KGHSH, CDR2 LQKENI. The ends were cut back, 5 bases at V and 4 bases at J, with 10 bases in the middle. The CDR3 bases are TGTGCCAGCTCATACGGGACCTCAGATACGCAGTATTTT. Translation gives CASSYGTSDTQYF.

The sample holds many counts of this clonotype. The chain has TRBV15 and TRBJ1-2, with D perhaps TRBD1 (5 bases). Germline loops: CDR1 LNHNV, CDR2 YYDKDF (reference sequence). Trimming removed 0 bases from V and 3 bases from J, with 17 bases in between. The CDR3 spans 17 residues. CDR3 sequence (DNA): TGTGCCACCAGCAGAGATAGAGGGACCGGGGCAGACTATGGCTACACCTTC. This translates into CATSRDRGTGADYGYTF.

This chain uses TRBV2 with TRBJ1-2; 12 bases are a match to TRBD1. The CDR3 has 15 residues. V dropped 6 bases and J dropped 4; count of bases not matched to a gene: 6. CDR1 and CDR2 from the germline V gene are SNHLY and FYNNEI. CDR3 residues: CASRGDRGRPYGYTF. The DNA for the CDR3 is TGTGCCAGCAGGGGGGACAGGGGGCGCCCCTATGGCTACACCTTC.

This clonotype has just a few counts. The V gene is TRBV5-1, the J gene TRBJ2-6; D could derive from TRBD1 or TRBD2 (5 bases each). The CDR3 length is 18 residues. V lost 2 bases and J lost 1, with 16 bases in between. Germline V gene sequence: CDR1 SGHRS, CDR2 YFSETQ. The CDR3 DNA reads as TGCGCCAGCAGCTTTGAGGGGAGCATTATATCTGGGGCCAACGTCCTGACTTTC. The encoded protein is CASSFEGSIISGANVLTF.

This clonotype is a singleton in its sample. A much larger clone lies a single base off, so this may be a read error. No conserved phenylalanine or tryptophan ends this CDR3, so it is likely a read error. The J gene is TRBJ2-5, the V gene TRBV5-1; 8 nucleotides agree with TRBD1. Germline assignment: CDR1 SGHRS and CDR2 YFSETQ. After removal of 4 bases from V and 5 bases from J, the junction contained 7 bases not matched to a gene. CDR3 length equals 14 residues. The DNA for the CDR3 is TGCGCCAGCAGCATTCAGGGGGCCGGGGAGACCCAGTACCTC. Translated, it gives CASSIQGAGETQYL.

This clonotype has more than one count but fewer than ten. The V and J genes are TRBV10-1 and TRBJ1-1; TRBD1 aligns across 8 bases. CDR1 is WNHNN, CDR2 SYGVQD, per germline (reference sequence). The CDR3 has 14 amino acids. The V segment lost 5 bases and the J segment 5 bases; nucleotides outside the gene matches: 7. Here the CDR3 DNA reads TGCGCCAGCAGTCCAGACAGGGGATGGACTGAAGCTTTCTTT. The encoded protein is CASSPDRGWTEAFF.

There are many counts of this clonotype. The gene calls are TRBV10-3 and TRBJ2-2; 7 nucleotides match TRBD2. CDR1 is ENHRY and CDR2 is SYGVKD in the germline V gene. The CDR3 extends over 14 amino acids. After removal of 6 bases from V and 4 bases from J, the junction contained 5 bases not matched to a gene. CDR3 DNA sequence: TGTGCCATCAGGCTAGCGGAGGCCACCGGGGAGCTGTTTTTT. Translating gives CAIRLAEATGELFF.

This clonotype was counted many times. The chain links TRBV7-9 to TRBJ1-1; unclear D gene. Per germline, CDR1 SEHNR and CDR2 FQNEAQ (reference sequence). V lost 3 bases and J 1 base, leaving 12 bases between the germline ends. The CDR3 sequence is 15 residues long. The DNA for the CDR3 is TGTGCCAGCAGCTTGTCCTCACTGAGGAACACTGAAGCTTTCTTT. Translating gives CASSLSSLRNTEAFF.

V usage is TRBV11-2 and J usage is TRBJ2-1; TRBD2 matches at 9 bases. The trim removed 4 bases at V and 0 bases at J, leaving 10 bases unmatched. Germline values: CDR1 SGHAT, CDR2 FQNNGV. This CDR3 comprises 18 residues. The CDR3 loop reads CASSSLAGPMSSYNEQFF. The CDR3 nucleotides read TGTGCCAGCAGCTCGCTAGCGGGACCTATGAGCTCCTACAATGAGCAGTTCTTC.

There are many counts of this clonotype. The rearrangement joins TRBV20-1 to TRBJ1-1; 9 bases map to TRBD1. Trimming at V came to 4 bases and at J to 1 base, leaving 7 bases not matched to a gene. Germline-derived CDR1 and CDR2 are DFQATT and SNEGSKA (reference sequence). The CDR3 runs to 15 residues. The CDR3 DNA is TGCAGTGCTACAACAGGGGGCGCCGGGAACACTGAAGCTTTCTTT. It codes for CSATTGGAGNTEAFF.

DNA of the CDR3: TGTGCCAGCAGCTTGGGACTAGCGGGCCGGTACGAGCAGTACTTC. Translating gives CASSLGLAGRYEQYF. This sequence joins TRBV5-6 and TRBJ2-7, with 10 bases that match TRBD2. This CDR3 is 15 amino acids long. The J segment lost 4 bases and the V segment lost 0 bases, leaving 4 bases of the junction unmatched. CDR1 SGHDT and CDR2 YYEEEE come from the germline V gene.

This clonotype has at least ten counts. The V gene is TRBV11-2, the J gene TRBJ1-1; D unresolved. The CDR3 totals 13 residues. Germline values: CDR1 SGHAT, CDR2 FQNNGV. Between the trimmed V and J ends, which lost 1 base and 7 bases, there was a span of 10 bases. Here the CDR3 DNA reads TGTGCCAGCAGCTTAGGTTTAAGTAGTGAAGCTTTCTTT. Translation: CASSLGLSSEAFF.

The chain employs TRBV6-5 and TRBJ2-1; TRBD1 agrees at 7 bases. The CDR3 is 16 residues long. After removal of 2 bases from V and 3 bases from J, the junction contained 7 bases not matched to a gene. Germline V CDR1 and CDR2: MNHEY, SVGAGI. The DNA for the CDR3 is TGTGCCAGCAGTTACCCCCGACAGGGAAGCTACAATGAGCAGTTCTTC. It codes for CASSYPRQGSYNEQFF.